The 5 T cell receptor beta chains below come from one sample, sequenced in a study of T cells in localized non-small cell lung cancer. Generated by immunoSEQ multiplex PCR, the TCRdb table keeps only in-frame clones and is missing some. The data hold roughly 35,000 clones, with 93% observed a single time. The sequenced sample was peripheral blood, obtained before any cancer treatment. Receptors originate from a female donor of 60 years or more with stage I lung adenocarcinoma.

The sample holds one count of this clone. J is TRBJ2-5 and V is TRBV29-1, with D perhaps matching TRBD1 (6 bases). The CDR3 has 14 residues. Germline V gene lookup returns CDR1 SQVTM and CDR2 ANQGSEA. V shed 4 bases and J shed 2 bases, with 14 bases lying between them. The CDR3 sequence is CSVVRQGQQETQYF. CDR3 bases: TGCAGCGTTGTAAGGCAGGGGCAACAAGAGACCCAGTACTTC.

The chain carries TRBV11-2 and TRBJ2-7; TRBD1 matches 7 bases. In germline, CDR1 is SGHAT, CDR2 FQNNGV. The V segment lost 5 bases and the J segment 1 base; nucleotides outside the gene matches: 11. The CDR3 length is 16 residues. The CDR3 DNA reads as TGTGCCAGCAGCAAACCGGGACAGCCTCTGTCCTACGAGCAGTACGTC. It codes for CASSKPGQPLSYEQYV.

V usage is TRBV5-6 and J usage is TRBJ2-7; no clear D gene. Germline values: CDR1 SGHDT, CDR2 YYEEEE. The CDR3 totals 16 residues. Trimming shortened V by 4 bases and J by 0 bases, and 17 bases separated the two germline ends. The CDR3 is CASSPDWSSSSYEQYV. CDR3 sequence (DNA): TGTGCCAGCAGCCCAGACTGGTCGAGTAGCTCCTACGAGCAGTACGTC.

This chain joins TRBV2 and TRBJ1-3; 7 nucleotides agree with TRBD1. The CDR3 covers 16 residues. Germline values: CDR1 SNHLY, CDR2 FYNNEI. V shed 6 bases and J 2 bases; nucleotides not matched to a gene: 10. CDR3 loop: CASSLQRGLAGNTIYF. CDR3 DNA: TGTGCCAGCAGCCTCCAAAGGGGGCTCGCTGGAAACACCATATATTTT. Variable domain in full (rest from reference TRBV2 and TRBJ1-3): EPEVTQTPSHQVTQMGQEVILRCVPISNHLYFYWYRQILGQKVEFLVSFYNNEISEKSEIFDDQFSVERPDGSNFTLKIRSTKLEDSAMYFCASSLQRGLAGNTIYFGEGSWLTVV.

This chain links TRBV10-3 with TRBJ1-1; 8 nucleotides align to TRBD1. In germline, CDR1 is ENHRY, CDR2 SYGVKD. V was pared by 9 bases and J by 5 bases, with 5 bases of the junction left unmatched. This CDR3 spans 12 amino acids. The CDR3 loop is CAIQGASTEAFF. The DNA of the CDR3 is TGTGCCATTCAGGGGGCGAGTACTGAAGCTTTCTTT.